This T cell receptor beta chain was identified in a study of T cells after posttransplantation cyclophosphamide. Using immunoSEQ multiplex PCR, the repertoire was profiled, and TCRdb retains in-frame clones only, with some absent. The repertoire holds 9,700 or so clones, with 89% as singletons. Of note for this clone: Its target is not known.

The CDR3 is 14 amino acids. Germline lookup yields CDR1 SGHVS and CDR2 FNYEAQ. V was pared by 5 bases and J by 2 bases, with 3 bases of the junction left unmatched. Study-level findings and limits: Recipient CMV seropositivity and CMV reactivation strongly tracked TRB clonality. TRB overlap between skin or GI tissue T cells and blood was limited. Later post-transplant blood repertoires were often dominated by donor CD8+ memory clones.

Controls had myeloablative marrow grafts with methotrexate and calcineurin inhibitor, sampled at 1 year. The V gene is TRBV7-6, the J gene TRBJ2-3; 8 nucleotides align to TRBD1. Sample: PBMCs, taken 430 to 450 days after allogeneic stem cell transplant with calcineurin inhibitor and methotrexate. This TCR derives from a male patient aged 50 to 60 who received an allogeneic stem cell transplant from an unrelated donor, was CMV-positive, and had chronic GVHD only. Some T cells here may be from the graft donor. CDR3 region: CASSRTGYTDTQYF. The DNA of the CDR3 is TGTGCCAGCAGCCGGACAGGGTACACAGATACGCAGTATTTT.